This TCR beta chain was documented in a study of blood T cell repertoires in COVID-19. As for the study in general: PBMCs, B-cell-depleted T cells, or T cells provided the cDNA or gDNA that made up the material.

Per the germline V gene, CDR1 is WNHNN and CDR2 is SYGVQD (reference sequence). Trimming took 4 bases from V and 0 from J, leaving 7 bases between them. The CDR3 is made up of 13 amino acids. Original data processing: Reference gene primer amplification in the assay estimated nucleated cell counts. The method was immunoSEQ multiplex PCR; TCRdb's version includes in-frame clones alone and lacks a portion of them. D and trimming were read from the DNA, whereas the V and J calls and clone size are those reported in that table. The data contain 90,000 or so clones, 70% to 80% of them singletons. This sequence joins TRBV10-1 and TRBJ2-7; no definite D call. This TCR came from a human donor in a cohort sampled during active COVID-19. The sequencing sample was made of peripheral blood. The CDR3 DNA reads TGCGCCAGCAGTGGGGCCGGCTCCTACGAGCAGTACTTC. Its translation: CASSGAGSYEQYF.